The 22 T cell receptor beta chains below were found in one sample sequenced in a study of control samples from healthy donors and cancer patients. Here immunoSEQ multiplex PCR was the method, and the copy in TCRdb shows in-frame clones only, minus some. The sample lists fewer than 200,000 clones; 80% to 90% were seen once. Sequences were obtained from blood. These receptors originate from a woman in her 30s in good health.

This chain uses TRBV14 with TRBJ2-4; tentative D call: TRBD2 (6 bases). Germline assignment: CDR1 SGHDN and CDR2 FVKESK. The length of the CDR3 is 19 residues. V lost 4 bases to trimming and J lost 1 base, with 23 bases between them. The CDR3 spells CASSPGRLLPWGAKNIQYF. CDR3 in DNA: TGTGCCAGCAGCCCCGGGAGACTACTCCCTTGGGGGGCCAAAAACATTCAGTACTTC. The full variable domain, rest sourced from reference TRBV14 and TRBJ2-4, is EAGVTQFPSHSVIEKGQTVTLRCDPISGHDNLYWYRRVMGKEIKFLLHFVKESKQDESGMPNNRFLAERTGGTYSTLKVQPAELEDSGVYFCASSPGRLLPWGAKNIQYFGAGTRLSVL.

This clone was found a few times. The V and J genes are TRBV9 and TRBJ2-5, with TRBD2 matching over 11 bases. CDR1 is SGDLS and CDR2 is YYNGEE in the germline V gene. V lost 3 bases, J lost 1 base, and 5 bases stayed unmatched. The CDR3 runs 16 residues. CDR3 nucleotide sequence: TGTGCCAGCAGCGACCGACTAGCGGGGCCCCAAGAGACCCAGTACTTC. This sequence encodes CASSDRLAGPQETQYF.

The CDR3 nucleotides read TGTGCCAGCAGCGTAAGCAGCGATGAGCAGTTCTTC. Amino acids: CASSVSSDEQFF. The V call is TRBV9, the J call TRBJ2-1; D uncertain. The CDR3 contains 12 residues. The germline CDR1 and CDR2 sequences are SGDLS and YYNGEE. V dropped 1 base and J dropped 8 bases, with 7 bases sitting between them.

With respect to this clone: Within the sample, other DNA sequences also encode this same CDR3. The rearrangement links TRBV6-5 to TRBJ2-2; 9 bases fit TRBD1. Unmatched junction bases numbered 4, after V lost 6 bases and J lost 2 bases. Germline-derived CDR1 and CDR2 are MNHEY and SVGAGI. This CDR3 has 15 amino acids. The CDR3 DNA reads as TGTGCCAGCAGCCGGACAGGGGTAAACACCGGGGAGCTGTTTTTT. Amino acid sequence: CASSRTGVNTGELFF.

The chain carries TRBV15 and TRBJ2-3; 12 nucleotides match TRBD2. J lost 0 bases, V lost 3 bases, and 7 bases had no gene match. This CDR3 region has 18 residues. Germline V gene lookup returns CDR1 LNHNV and CDR2 YYDKDF (reference sequence). CDR3 residues: CATSRGLAGALSTDTQYF. The CDR3 nucleotides read TGTGCCACCAGCAGGGGACTAGCGGGCGCGTTAAGCACAGATACGCAGTATTTT.

The J gene is TRBJ2-2, the V gene TRBV19; tentatively, D is TRBD1 or TRBD2 (5 bases each). The CDR3 sequence is 16 residues long. The V end lost 5 bases, the J end lost 4 bases, and 17 bases lay between the germline ends. Germline loops: CDR1 LNHDA, CDR2 SQIVND (reference sequence). The CDR3 spells CASSPQAGTRTGELFF. As DNA, the CDR3 is TGTGCCAGTAGTCCCCAAGCCGGGACCCGCACCGGGGAGCTGTTTTTT. The whole variable domain, filled in from reference TRBV19 and TRBJ2-2, reads DGGITQSPKYLFRKEGQNVTLSCEQNLNHDAMYWYRQDPGQGLRLIYYSQIVNDFQKGDIAEGYSVSREKKESFPLTVTSAQKNPTAFYLCASSPQAGTRTGELFFGEGSRLTVL.

The V call is TRBV7-8, the J call TRBJ2-5; tentatively, D is TRBD1 or TRBD2 (6 bases each). The CDR3 contains 14 residues. Germline V gene sequence: CDR1 SGHVS, CDR2 FQNEAQ. V was clipped by 6 bases and J by 3 bases, with 14 bases between them. In DNA, the CDR3 is TGTGCCAGCAGTTCTAGGGGGGAAAAAGAGACCCAGTACTTC. Translated: CASSSRGEKETQYF.

This chain joins TRBV9 and TRBJ1-6; D remains ambiguous. The CDR3 sequence is 16 residues long. Looked up from germline, CDR1 is SGDLS and CDR2 is YYNGEE. Trimming stripped 4 bases from V and 2 bases from J, with 13 bases between. CDR3 DNA sequence: TGTGCCAGCAGCCCCCGAGCCAGGCCCTATAATTCACCCCTCCACTTT. This encodes CASSPRARPYNSPLHF. The whole variable domain, remainder taken from reference TRBV9 and TRBJ1-6, is DSGVTQTPKHLITATGQRVTLRCSPRSGDLSVYWYQQSLDQGLQFLIQYYNGEERAKGNILERFSAQQFPDLHSELNLSSLELGDSALYFCASSPRARPYNSPLHFGNGTRLTVT.

This chain connects TRBV29-1 to TRBJ1-1, with a weak D call TRBD1 (6 bases). V lost 4 bases and J 1 base, leaving 10 bases between the germline ends. The CDR3 consists of 13 residues. Germline V gene data show CDR1 as SQVTM and CDR2 as ANQGSEA. CDR3 sequence: CSVGKGENTEAFF. CDR3 DNA: TGCAGCGTTGGAAAGGGGGAGAACACTGAAGCTTTCTTT.

This clone was observed a few times. The chain carries TRBV10-2 and TRBJ2-2; 16 bases agree with TRBD2. CDR3 length: 17 amino acids. The germline V gene has CDR1 WSHSY and CDR2 SAAADI. Losses at the gene ends were 5 bases for V and 7 bases for J; bases not matched to a gene: 7. The CDR3 protein is CASSSGTSGGALGELFF. CDR3 DNA sequence: TGCGCCAGCAGTTCCGGGACTAGCGGGGGGGCCCTCGGGGAGCTGTTTTTT.

This clone was observed a few times. J is TRBJ2-7 and V is TRBV2; D is possibly TRBD1 (6 bases). Per the germline V gene, CDR1 is SNHLY and CDR2 is FYNNEI. There are 13 residues in the CDR3. Trimming pared 4 bases from V and 3 bases from J, leaving 10 bases between. DNA of the CDR3: TGTGCCAGCAGTGTTGAACAGGGCTACGAGCAGTACTTC. As protein: CASSVEQGYEQYF.

The chain joins TRBV6-5 to TRBJ2-5; D may be TRBD1 (6 bases). Looked up from germline, CDR1 is MNHEY and CDR2 is SVGAGI. V was shortened by 6 bases and J by 2 bases, with 13 bases between the two germline ends. The CDR3 is 14 residues long. The CDR3 bases are TGTGCCAGCAGGGATCCAGGGGCTCAAGAGACCCAGTACTTC. Its translation: CASRDPGAQETQYF.

The chain carries TRBV30 and TRBJ1-1; D is undetermined. CDR1 is GTSNPN, CDR2 SVGIG, per germline (reference sequence). V was pared by 3 bases and J by 3 bases, with 11 bases between. The CDR3 covers 13 residues. The CDR3 region has the DNA TGTGCCTGGAGCAAGCAAGGGTACACTGAAGCTTTCTTT. Residues: CAWSKQGYTEAFF.

Here the CDR3 reads CASSSLGDPGNEQFF. The CDR3 DNA sequence: TGTGCCAGCAGCTCGTTGGGGGATCCGGGAAATGAGCAGTTCTTC. The chain is built from TRBV5-4 and TRBJ2-1; the D call may be TRBD1 or TRBD2 (5 bases each). The CDR3 runs to 15 residues. Trimming stripped 3 bases from V and 7 bases from J, with 17 bases between. CDR1 is SGHNT and CDR2 is YYREEE in the germline V gene (reference sequence).

This clone has a handful of counts. V gene TRBV6-5 combines with J gene TRBJ2-1, with 7 bases identical to TRBD2. Unmatched junction bases numbered 9, after V lost 0 bases and J lost 7 bases. The CDR3 runs to 16 residues. The V gene's germline CDR1 is MNHEY and CDR2 SVGAGI. This CDR3 reads CASSYSWSGAGNEQFF. CDR3 nucleotides: TGTGCCAGCAGTTACTCGTGGTCGGGAGCGGGGAATGAGCAGTTCTTC.

The chain joins TRBV3-1 (or the pseudogene TRBV3-2) to TRBJ1-4; 7 bases fit TRBD1. Losses at the gene ends were 0 bases for V and 8 bases for J; bases not matched to a gene: 9. The CDR3 length is 16 residues. Germline assignment: CDR1 LGHDT and CDR2 YNNKEL (reference sequence). This CDR3 is CASSQDSGTAGEKLFF. In DNA form, the CDR3 reads TGTGCCAGCAGCCAAGATTCCGGGACAGCCGGGGAAAAACTGTTTTTT.

This clone was counted a single time. V gene TRBV3-1 (or the pseudogene TRBV3-2) combines with J gene TRBJ2-3, with D possibly TRBD2 on 7 matching bases. V was trimmed by 0 bases and J by 1 base, leaving 11 bases between them. This CDR3 has 16 amino acids. The germline CDR1 and CDR2 sequences are LGHDT and YNNKEL (reference sequence). The CDR3 spells CASSQDGGGGTDTQYF. The CDR3 DNA is TGTGCCAGCAGCCAAGACGGAGGGGGGGGCACAGATACGCAGTATTTT.

Details on this clone: One end of the junction fails to match germline, which may point to a read error. The chain has TRBV3-1 (or the pseudogene TRBV3-2) and TRBJ2-7; 9 nucleotides align to TRBD2. CDR3 length: 15 amino acids. The germline CDR1 and CDR2 sequences are LGHDT and YNNKEL (reference sequence). CDR3 DNA: TGTGCCAGCAGCCAAGATAGCGGGAGTACGGACGAGCAGTGCTTC. Amino acid sequence: CASSQDSGSTDEQCF.

The chain links TRBV9 to TRBJ1-2, with 7 nucleotides matching TRBD1. The CDR3 consists of 14 residues. The V and J ends lost 3 bases and 0 bases, in that order; junction bases with no gene match: 2. Germline CDR1 and CDR2: SGDLS and YYNGEE. The CDR3 region has the DNA TGTGCCAGCAGCGGACAGGGCCCTAACTATGGCTACACCTTC. It specifies CASSGQGPNYGYTF. Full variable domain (missing parts from reference TRBV9 and TRBJ1-2): DSGVTQTPKHLITATGQRVTLRCSPRSGDLSVYWYQQSLDQGLQFLIQYYNGEERAKGNILERFSAQQFPDLHSELNLSSLELGDSALYFCASSGQGPNYGYTFGSGTRLTVV.

This chain joins TRBV14 and TRBJ2-1; 8 nucleotides line up with TRBD2. This CDR3 is built from 16 residues. CDR1 and CDR2 from the germline V gene are SGHDN and FVKESK. V trimming: 1 base; J trimming: 4 bases; junction bases outside the gene matches: 6. This CDR3 is CASSQVLGLAYNEQFF. The CDR3 nucleotides read TGTGCCAGCAGCCAAGTACTCGGACTAGCTTACAATGAGCAGTTCTTC.

This clone was detected once. The chain carries TRBV29-1 and TRBJ1-1; no reliable D call. Germline V CDR1 and CDR2: SQVTM, ANQGSEA. The ends were cut back, 5 bases at V and 0 bases at J, with 13 bases in the middle. The CDR3 runs to 14 residues. In nucleotides, the CDR3 is TGCAGCGTTAGAGTCACAAGCATGAACACTGAAGCTTTCTTT. It translates to CSVRVTSMNTEAFF.

The chain's CDR3 is CASSQDPPGQQETQYF. The CDR3 nucleotides are TGTGCCAGCAGCCAAGACCCTCCCGGACAGCAAGAGACCCAGTACTTC. V is TRBV4-2 and J is TRBJ2-5, with D tentatively TRBD1 (6 bases). The CDR3 loop spans 16 amino acids. From germline, CDR1 is LGHNA and CDR2 YNFKEQ. With 0 bases removed from V and 2 bases from J, the gap between germline ends came to 13 bases.